This T cell receptor (beta chain) was identified in a study of T cells in Graves' hyperthyroidism and ophthalmopathy. Study-level information: At initial diagnosis, before any treatment had begun, peripheral blood was obtained. Study results and limitations: Researchers found most expanded thyroid clonotypes above 0.001 in blood as well. In simple terms, a model built on 13 V-J features told ophthalmopathy apart from stable hyperthyroidism.

Concerning this clonotype itself: Antigen: not known.

The TCR beta CDR3 regions underwent amplification using RNA transcripts as the source. TCR CDR3 underwent first-round RT-PCR with the HTBI primer set. TCRdb fed the multiplex PCR reads into MiXCR, producing one record per CDR3 protein. The data hold fewer than 450,000 distinct CDR3 sequences, with about 17% observed a single time. Those with hyperthyroidism were 18 to 65 years old, newly diagnosed, and ill for under 2 months. The TCR originated in a woman aged 25 to 39 with Graves' hyperthyroidism that later progressed to Graves' ophthalmopathy. The sequencing sample was made of blood.

CDR3 loop: CASSLTTGTVYIQETQYF. In DNA form, the CDR3 reads TGTGCCAGCAGCTTAACCACCGGGACAGTATACATTCAAGAGACCCAGTACTTC. The gene calls are TRBV12-3 or TRBV12-4 and TRBJ2-5, with TRBD1 matching over 7 bases. Unmatched junction bases numbered 18, after V lost 6 bases and J lost 2 bases. The CDR3 totals 18 residues.